This TCR beta chain was sequenced for a study of CD8 T cells in Susac syndrome. After extraction with the RNeasy kit, about 0.45 to 1 ug of the RNA was reverse transcribed using random hexamers. TCRdb recomputed calls from the immunoSEQ multiplex PCR reads with MiXCR, one row per CDR3 protein. The sample records some 200,000 distinct CDR3 sequences, roughly 92% being singletons. The CDR3 covers 15 residues. J lost 8 bases, V lost 5 bases, and 8 bases had no gene match. CDR1 is SEHNR and CDR2 is FQNEAQ in the germline V gene (reference sequence). The sample comprised CD8+ T cells from PBMCs. The receptor's source is a human donor with multiple sclerosis. The chain couples TRBV7-9 to TRBJ2-1, with TRBD2 identical over 11 bases. The CDR3 region has the DNA TGTGCCAGCAGCAATAGCGGGAGGGCCAGGGATGAGCAGTTCTTC. Translating gives CASSNSGRARDEQFF.